A single sample is the source of the 30 T cell receptor beta chains below, sequenced in a study of blood T cell repertoires in COVID-19. Sequencing used immunoSEQ multiplex PCR; TCRdb keeps in-frame clones, though not all of them. The repertoire has approximately 210,000 clones, about 86% of them found once; the top ten carry 0.7% to 0.85%. The material sequenced was peripheral blood. The receptors were gathered from a woman aged 70-85 years with acute or convalescent COVID-19.

This chain links TRBV5-4 with TRBJ2-1; no definite D call. The CDR3 consists of 14 residues. The germline V gene has CDR1 SGHNT and CDR2 YYREEE (reference sequence). V dropped 0 bases and J dropped 9 bases, with 13 bases sitting between them. The CDR3 sequence: CASSLGALGSEQFF. CDR3 bases: TGTGCCAGCAGCTTGGGGGCCCTGGGCAGTGAGCAGTTCTTC.

This chain connects TRBV7-8 to TRBJ2-3; 14 nucleotides agree with TRBD2. The V gene end was trimmed by 4 bases and the J gene end by 5 bases; junction bases not matched to a gene: 8. CDR1 and CDR2 (germline): SGHVS, FQNEAQ. The CDR3 contains 17 residues. In DNA, the CDR3 is TGTGCCAGCAGCTGGAATAGACTAGCGGGGGGGCAAGATACGCAGTATTTT. It translates to CASSWNRLAGGQDTQYF.

This clone was counted a few times. V usage is TRBV2 and J usage is TRBJ1-1, with 8 bases fitting TRBD1. The CDR3 spans 13 residues. CDR1 and CDR2 (germline): SNHLY, FYNNEI. The ends lost 5 bases at V and 3 bases at J; junction bases unmatched: 2. CDR3 sequence (DNA): TGTGCCAGCAGTTCGGACAGGGACACTGAAGCTTTCTTT. It yields the protein CASSSDRDTEAFF.

The chain recombines TRBV20-1 with TRBJ2-7; tentative D call: TRBD1 (6 bases). V was shortened by 3 bases and J by 4 bases, with 7 bases between the two germline ends. There are 11 residues in the CDR3. Germline V CDR1 and CDR2: DFQATT, SNEGSKA (reference sequence). The CDR3 is CSARGTYEQYF. The DNA of the CDR3 is TGCAGTGCTAGGGGGACATACGAGCAGTACTTC.

The rearrangement uses TRBV6-5 and TRBJ1-1; TRBD1 is a possible D gene (6 bases). This CDR3 comprises 13 residues. The germline CDR1 and CDR2 sequences are MNHEY and SVGAGI. V was trimmed by 7 bases and J by 5 bases, leaving 14 bases between them. In DNA, the CDR3 is TGTGCCAGCATGTACAGGGTACGAACTGAAGCTTTCTTT. Amino acids: CASMYRVRTEAFF.

About this clone itself: At one boundary the junction diverges from the germline segment, which might be a read error. The rearrangement joins TRBV11-2 to TRBJ2-7; 9 bases are shared with TRBD2. The CDR3 consists of 11 residues. From germline, CDR1 is SGHAT and CDR2 FQNNGV. CDR3 protein: CASSRLAEPYF. The CDR3, as DNA: TGTGCCAGCAGCCGACTAGCGGAGCCGTACTTC.

The V call is TRBV6-5, the J call TRBJ1-1; possible D gene TRBD1, 5 bases. The CDR3 extends over 14 amino acids. Between the trimmed V and J ends, which lost 7 bases and 1 base, there was a span of 13 bases. Germline assignment: CDR1 MNHEY and CDR2 SVGAGI. CDR3: CASNQGRENTEAFF. The CDR3 nucleotides read TGTGCCAGCAATCAGGGCCGCGAGAACACTGAAGCTTTCTTT.

The rearrangement joins TRBV15 to TRBJ1-2, with D maybe TRBD1 (5 bases). The length of the CDR3 is 13 residues. Germline V CDR1 and CDR2: LNHNV, YYDKDF (reference sequence). V was trimmed by 5 bases and J by 2 bases, leaving 9 bases between them. The CDR3 DNA reads TGTGCCACCAGCCGTGGGGGGAACTATGGCTACACCTTC. Encoded protein: CATSRGGNYGYTF.

The chain has TRBV28 and TRBJ1-5; tentative D call: TRBD1 (6 bases). The ends were cut back, 5 bases at V and 3 bases at J, with 20 bases in the middle. The CDR3 is made up of 17 amino acids. Germline CDR1 MDHEN, CDR2 SYDVKM. The CDR3: CASSLRTSGVFNQPQHF. In DNA form, the CDR3 reads TGTGCCAGCAGTCTACGGACCTCAGGGGTTTTCAATCAGCCCCAGCATTTT.

The chain recombines TRBV6-5 with TRBJ1-6; tentative D call: TRBD1 (5 bases). CDR3 size: 14 residues. Trimming took 5 bases from V and 5 from J, leaving 10 bases between them. Germline values: CDR1 MNHEY, CDR2 SVGAGI. CDR3 bases: TGTGCCAGCAGTAGACAGCTGAATAATTCACCCCTCCACTTT. The encoded protein is CASSRQLNNSPLHF.

This clone was seen a handful of times. The genes are TRBV12-3 or TRBV12-4 and TRBJ1-5, with 9 bases fitting TRBD1. The trim removed 5 bases at V and 8 bases at J, leaving 4 bases unmatched. This CDR3 is built from 13 residues. The CDR3 coding sequence is TGTGCCAGCAGTCCGGGACAGGGAGAGCCCCAGCATTTT. It encodes CASSPGQGEPQHF.

The V call is TRBV27, the J call TRBJ1-2, with no clear D. Germline values: CDR1 MNHEY, CDR2 SMNVEV (reference sequence). This CDR3 contains 13 residues. Trimming removed 6 bases from V and 2 bases from J, with 10 bases in between. The CDR3 nucleotides read TGTGCCAGCAGATCAGCGGGAAACTATGGCTACACCTTC. It translates to CASRSAGNYGYTF.

As DNA, the CDR3 is TGTGCCAGCAGCGTAGGAGGGGGTACACCCCTCCACTTT. As protein: CASSVGGGTPLHF. This chain links TRBV9 with TRBJ1-6, with D maybe TRBD1 (6 bases). CDR3 length equals 13 residues. Trimming pared 0 bases from V and 11 bases from J, leaving 9 bases between. The germline V gene encodes CDR1 SGDLS and CDR2 YYNGEE.

The V and J genes are TRBV11-2 and TRBJ1-5; D gene unclear. Germline V gives CDR1 SGHAT, CDR2 FQNNGV. The CDR3 has 13 amino acids. The ends were cut back, 8 bases at V and 5 bases at J, with 13 bases in the middle. In nucleotides, the CDR3 is TGTGCCAGCTCCCCTAGGAGGGATCAGCCCCAGCATTTT. Translation gives CASSPRRDQPQHF.

The gene calls are TRBV9 and TRBJ2-2; 10 positions agree with TRBD2. V dropped 4 bases and J dropped 7; count of bases not matched to a gene: 4. CDR1 is SGDLS, CDR2 YYNGEE, per germline. CDR3 length equals 14 residues. CDR3 sequence: CASSPLAGDGELFF. The CDR3 DNA is TGTGCCAGCAGCCCCCTAGCGGGGGACGGGGAGCTGTTTTTT.

The J gene is TRBJ1-4, the V gene TRBV6-2 or TRBV6-3; 8 nucleotides match TRBD1. Germline lookup yields CDR1 MNHEY and CDR2 SVGEGT. The CDR3 runs to 15 residues. The J segment lost 4 bases and the V segment lost 6 bases, leaving 7 bases of the junction unmatched. CDR3 protein: CASSPRTGNNEKLFF. DNA of the CDR3: TGTGCCAGCAGCCCCCGGACAGGGAATAATGAAAAACTGTTTTTT.

The rearrangement joins TRBV5-1 to TRBJ1-1; TRBD1 matches 8 bases. The CDR3 contains 14 residues. The V segment lost 4 bases and the J segment 4 bases; nucleotides outside the gene matches: 6. The V gene's germline CDR1 is SGHRS and CDR2 YFSETQ. CDR3 in amino acids: CASSQSGGGTEAFF. As DNA, the CDR3 is TGCGCCAGCAGCCAGTCAGGGGGCGGCACTGAAGCTTTCTTT.

The J gene is TRBJ2-3, the V gene TRBV6-5; TRBD2 matches 8 bases. Germline V gene lookup returns CDR1 MNHEY and CDR2 SVGAGI. CDR3 length: 12 residues. After removal of 5 bases from V and 12 bases from J, the junction contained 7 bases not matched to a gene. The CDR3 sequence: CASSTTSGAQYF. The CDR3 coding sequence is TGTGCCAGCAGTACAACTAGCGGTGCTCAGTATTTT.

CDR3 protein: CASSYRTQGGTGELFF. The CDR3 DNA reads as TGTGCCAGCAGCTATCGCACACAGGGGGGCACCGGGGAGCTGTTTTTT. This chain uses TRBV3-1 (or the pseudogene TRBV3-2) with TRBJ2-2; 8 nucleotides align to TRBD1. The CDR3 covers 16 residues. Germline trimming cut 5 bases from V and 4 bases from J; bases unmatched to any gene: 9. Germline CDR1 reads LGHDT; CDR2 reads YNNKEL (reference sequence).

J is TRBJ1-1 and V is TRBV3-1 (or the pseudogene TRBV3-2), with 10 bases lining up with TRBD1. Germline V lookup: CDR1 LGHDT, CDR2 YNNKEL (reference sequence). J gave up 1 base and V 1 base, and 3 bases lay outside the gene matches. The CDR3 consists of 16 residues. This CDR3 is CASSQAWTGGNTEAFF. CDR3 coding DNA: TGTGCCAGCAGCCAAGCTTGGACAGGGGGGAACACTGAAGCTTTCTTT.

The V call is TRBV27, the J call TRBJ2-6; perhaps TRBD2 as D (5 bases). The CDR3 extends over 17 amino acids. In germline, CDR1 is MNHEY, CDR2 SMNVEV (reference sequence). V lost 3 bases to trimming and J lost 0 bases, with 12 bases between them. The CDR3 is CASSFEGSSSGANVLTF. For the CDR3, the DNA is TGTGCCAGCAGTTTTGAGGGATCGAGCTCTGGGGCCAACGTCCTGACTTTC.

CDR3 nucleotides: TGTGCCAGCAGCCAGGGGGACCCGGTCCCTGGGACCCAGTACTTC. Translated: CASSQGDPVPGTQYF. This chain joins TRBV11-2 and TRBJ2-5; 7 positions match TRBD1. This CDR3 region has 15 residues. Trimming took 5 bases from V and 7 from J; bases not matched to a gene: 13. CDR1 is SGHAT, CDR2 FQNNGV, per germline.

As regards this clone: Additional DNA sequences in this sample encode the identical CDR3. The V and J genes are TRBV5-4 and TRBJ2-1, with D perhaps matching TRBD2 (5 bases). Trimming stripped 2 bases from V and 4 bases from J, with 10 bases between. The CDR3 covers 14 residues. Germline CDR1 SGHNT, CDR2 YYREEE (reference sequence). CDR3 region: CASSFPGTYNEQFF. DNA for the CDR3: TGTGCCAGCAGCTTTCCGGGAACATACAATGAGCAGTTCTTC. The full variable domain, completed using reference TRBV5-4 and TRBJ2-1, is ETGVTQSPTHLIKTRGQQVTLRCSSQSGHNTVSWYQQALGQGPQFIFQYYREEENGRGNFPPRFSGLQFPNYSSELNVNALELDDSALYLCASSFPGTYNEQFFGPGTRLTVL.

This clone occurred once. The chain recombines TRBV5-1 with TRBJ2-5; D remains ambiguous. The V gene's germline CDR1 is SGHRS and CDR2 YFSETQ. V lost 1 base and J lost 2, with 6 bases in between. The CDR3 runs 13 residues. The CDR3 is CASSLFMQETQYF. As DNA, the CDR3 is TGCGCCAGCAGCTTGTTTATGCAAGAGACCCAGTACTTC.

This clone was counted between two and nine times. The chain combines TRBV28 with TRBJ2-6, with no clear D. Deletions cut 3 bases from V and 0 bases from J, with 3 bases between. Germline CDR1 is MDHEN and CDR2 is SYDVKM. The CDR3 loop spans 14 amino acids. The CDR3 is CASSFLSGANVLTF. CDR3 DNA: TGTGCCAGCAGTTTTCTCTCTGGGGCCAACGTCCTGACTTTC.

This chain uses TRBV11-2 with TRBJ2-1; possible D gene TRBD2, 5 bases. Germline CDR1 SGHAT, CDR2 FQNNGV. V was trimmed by 3 bases and J by 10 bases, leaving 13 bases between them. The CDR3 covers 13 residues. CDR3 in amino acids: CASSLAVEREQFF. Written as DNA, the CDR3 is TGTGCCAGCAGCTTGGCCGTTGAGCGGGAGCAGTTCTTC.

The CDR3 DNA reads TGTGCCAGCAGCTTTTTCCCCGAGGCTAATGAAAAACTGTTTTTT. Translating gives CASSFFPEANEKLFF. This chain joins TRBV7-2 and TRBJ1-4, with no clear D. This CDR3 has 15 residues. V gave up 3 bases and J gave up 3 bases, with 11 bases separating them. Germline CDR1 reads SGHTA; CDR2 reads FQGNSA.

This clone showed up just a few times. This sequence joins TRBV15 and TRBJ1-1; D unresolved. Trimming pared 11 bases from V and 1 base from J, leaving 8 bases between. CDR3 size: 11 residues. Germline-derived CDR1 and CDR2 are LNHNV and YYDKDF (reference sequence). CDR3 sequence reads: CASSQNTEAFF. The CDR3 nucleotides are TGTGCCTCATCACAGAACACTGAAGCTTTCTTT.

This chain uses TRBV18 with TRBJ2-3, with 14 bases lining up with TRBD2. V lost 2 bases to trimming and J lost 4 bases; unmatched junction nucleotides: 2. The CDR3 runs 16 residues. Germline-derived CDR1 and CDR2 are KGHSH and LQKENI. In nucleotides, the CDR3 is TGTGCCAGCTCACCAGGGACTAGCGGGAGCTCAGATACGCAGTATTTT. Its translation: CASSPGTSGSSDTQYF.

The chain is built from TRBV12-5 and TRBJ2-1; D perhaps matches TRBD1 (5 bases). Germline lookup yields CDR1 LGHNT and CDR2 FRNRAP. CDR3 length: 14 residues. V dropped 1 base and J dropped 2 bases, with 6 bases sitting between them. The CDR3 sequence is CASGLEGTYNEQFF. As DNA, the CDR3 is TGTGCTAGTGGTTTGGAGGGGACCTACAATGAGCAGTTCTTC.